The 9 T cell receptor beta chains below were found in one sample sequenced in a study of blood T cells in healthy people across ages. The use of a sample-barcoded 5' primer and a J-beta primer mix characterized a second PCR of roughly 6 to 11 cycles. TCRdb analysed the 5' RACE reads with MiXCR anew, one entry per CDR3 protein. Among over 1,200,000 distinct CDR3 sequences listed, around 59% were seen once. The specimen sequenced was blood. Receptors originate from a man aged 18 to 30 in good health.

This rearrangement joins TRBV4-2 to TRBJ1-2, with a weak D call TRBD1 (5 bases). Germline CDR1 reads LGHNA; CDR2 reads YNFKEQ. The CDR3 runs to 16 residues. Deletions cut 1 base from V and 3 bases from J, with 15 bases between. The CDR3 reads CASSQVGAGGDYGYTF. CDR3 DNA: TGTGCCAGCAGCCAAGTCGGGGCGGGAGGTGACTATGGCTACACCTTC.

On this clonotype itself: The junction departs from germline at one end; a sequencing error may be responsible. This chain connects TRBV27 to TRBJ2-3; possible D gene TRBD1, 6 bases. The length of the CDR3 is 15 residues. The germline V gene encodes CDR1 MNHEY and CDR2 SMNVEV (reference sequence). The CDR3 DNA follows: TGTGCCAGCCGACCTATGGGTGGGGGCACAGATACGCGGTATTTT. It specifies CASRPMGGGTDTRYF.

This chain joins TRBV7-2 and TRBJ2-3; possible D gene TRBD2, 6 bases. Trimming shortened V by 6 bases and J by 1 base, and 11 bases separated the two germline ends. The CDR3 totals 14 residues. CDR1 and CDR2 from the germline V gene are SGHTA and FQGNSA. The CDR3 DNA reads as TGTGCCAGCAGTCCCGTAGCGGGCACAGATACGCAGTATTTT. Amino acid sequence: CASSPVAGTDTQYF.

CDR3 DNA sequence: TGTGCCAGCAGTCGAATTCCCGGGACAGGCGGGTTCTTC. The encoded protein is CASSRIPGTGGFF. This chain uses TRBV27 with TRBJ2-1, with TRBD1 matching 8 bases. Trimming cost V 5 bases and J 15 bases; bases outside gene matches: 12. The germline CDR1 and CDR2 sequences are MNHEY and SMNVEV (reference sequence). This CDR3 spans 13 amino acids.

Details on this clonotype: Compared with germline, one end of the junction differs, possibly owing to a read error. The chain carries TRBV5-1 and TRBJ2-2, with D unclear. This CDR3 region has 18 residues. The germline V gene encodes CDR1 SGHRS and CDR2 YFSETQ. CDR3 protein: CAGSLSGSLGTNTGELFF. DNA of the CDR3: TGCGCCGGCAGCTTGTCCGGTAGTCTAGGTACAAACACCGGGGAGCTGTTTTTT.

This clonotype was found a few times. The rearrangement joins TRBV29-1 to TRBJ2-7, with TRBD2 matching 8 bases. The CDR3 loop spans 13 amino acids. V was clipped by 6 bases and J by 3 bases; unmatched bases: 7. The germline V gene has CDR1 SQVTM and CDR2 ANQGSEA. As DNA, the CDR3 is TGCAGCGTGGTAGCGGGACAATTCTACGAGCAGTACTTC. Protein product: CSVVAGQFYEQYF.

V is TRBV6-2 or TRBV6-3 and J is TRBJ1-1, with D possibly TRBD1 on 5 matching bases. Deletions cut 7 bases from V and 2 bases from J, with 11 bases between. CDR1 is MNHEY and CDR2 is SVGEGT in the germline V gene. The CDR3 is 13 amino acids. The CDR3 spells CASTLGLNTEAFF. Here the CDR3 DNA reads TGTGCCAGCACCCTGGGACTTAACACTGAAGCTTTCTTT.

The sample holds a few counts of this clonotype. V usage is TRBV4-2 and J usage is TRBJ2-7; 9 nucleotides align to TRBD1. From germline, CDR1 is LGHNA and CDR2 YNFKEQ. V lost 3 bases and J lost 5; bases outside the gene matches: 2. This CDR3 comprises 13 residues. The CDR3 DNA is TGTGCCAGCAGCCATAGGACAGGGGACGAGCAGTACTTC. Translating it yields CASSHRTGDEQYF.

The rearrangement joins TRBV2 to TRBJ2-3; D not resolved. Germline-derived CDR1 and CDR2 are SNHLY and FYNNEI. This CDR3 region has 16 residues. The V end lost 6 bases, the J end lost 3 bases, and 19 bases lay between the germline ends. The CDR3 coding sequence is TGTGCCAGCAGGACGAAACAGACCGAAAGGACAGATACGCAGTATTTT. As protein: CASRTKQTERTDTQYF. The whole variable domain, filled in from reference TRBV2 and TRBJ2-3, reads EPEVTQTPSHQVTQMGQEVILRCVPISNHLYFYWYRQILGQKVEFLVSFYNNEISEKSEIFDDQFSVERPDGSNFTLKIRSTKLEDSAMYFCASRTKQTERTDTQYFGPGTRLTVL.